A single sample is the source of the 10 T cell receptor beta chains below, sequenced in a study of beta chain features in type 1 diabetes. Expressed TCRB transcripts were sequenced, since all the RNA that had been isolated was reverse transcribed. The protocol was immunoSEQ multiplex PCR, while the TCRdb copy is restricted to in-frame clones and leaves out a portion. The table shows around 320,000 clones, with 11% to 15% occurring only once. Sequenced sample: central memory CD4+ T cells from blood. The source of these receptors is a man aged 30 to 39 in good health.

V is TRBV6-5 and J is TRBJ1-2; D is uncertain. Trimming cost V 6 bases and J 7 bases, with 18 bases left between them. Germline V gives CDR1 MNHEY, CDR2 SVGAGI. The CDR3 extends over 14 amino acids. The CDR3 DNA is TGTGCCAGCAGCCGTGGGCCTGTCGCGGGTGGCTACACCTTC. It is translated as CASSRGPVAGGYTF.

This clone occurred a few times. The chain recombines TRBV18 with TRBJ1-2; the D gene is possibly TRBD1 (5 bases). Germline V lookup: CDR1 KGHSH, CDR2 LQKENI. The CDR3 covers 13 residues. Trimming cost V 3 bases and J 6 bases, with 11 bases left between them. CDR3 residues: CASSPTVFDGYTF. The CDR3 DNA sequence: TGTGCCAGCTCACCGACAGTGTTCGATGGCTACACCTTC.

The CDR3 loop is CASSIYTGSYEQYF. The CDR3, as DNA: TGTGCCAGCAGCATATACACAGGGTCCTACGAGCAGTACTTC. V usage is TRBV6-5 and J usage is TRBJ2-7; D perhaps matches TRBD1 (6 bases). Per the germline V gene, CDR1 is MNHEY and CDR2 is SVGAGI. The CDR3 spans 14 residues. V gave up 6 bases and J gave up 1 base, with 13 bases separating them.

This clone came up many times. The chain employs TRBV7-9 and TRBJ2-7; TRBD2 might be the D (5 bases). The CDR3 spans 13 residues. The V gene's germline CDR1 is SEHNR and CDR2 FQNEAQ (reference sequence). V lost 6 bases to trimming and J lost 3 bases, with 12 bases between them. CDR3 loop: CASRPTTSYEQYF. CDR3 DNA: TGTGCCAGCAGGCCGACTACCAGCTACGAGCAGTACTTC. The whole variable domain, remainder taken from reference TRBV7-9 and TRBJ2-7, is DTGVSQNPRHKITKRGQNVTFRCDPISEHNRLYWYRQTLGQGPEFLTYFQNEAQLEKSRLLSDRFSAERPKGSFSTLEIQRTEQGDSAMYLCASRPTTSYEQYFGPGTRLTVT.

This clone showed up just a few times. The chain joins TRBV6-1 to TRBJ2-5; D is perhaps TRBD1 (5 bases). The germline CDR1 and CDR2 sequences are MNHNS and SASEGT. CDR3 length: 17 residues. Trimming removed 1 base at V and 4 bases at J, with 19 bases between. The CDR3 here is CASSEGQGWFSSETQYF. CDR3 sequence (DNA): TGTGCCAGCAGTGAAGGGCAGGGATGGTTTAGCTCAGAGACCCAGTACTTC.

This clone was detected only a few times. The gene calls are TRBV21-1 and TRBJ2-7; TRBD2, the table's D call, was not compared with the DNA. TRBV21-1 is a pseudogene segment. This CDR3 spans 14 amino acids. CDR3 DNA: TGTGCCAGCACGCTTGCCCGACCGTCGAGCGAGCAGTACGTC. This sequence encodes CASTLARPSSEQYV.

This clone has ten or more counts. The chain combines TRBV21-1 with TRBJ2-1; the D call TRBD1 from the table was never checked on the DNA. TRBV21-1 constitutes a pseudogene. This CDR3 spans 15 amino acids. The CDR3 here is CASSKVGGTWNEQFF. The CDR3 nucleotides read TGTGCCAGCAGCAAAGTAGGGGGAACGTGGAATGAGCAGTTCTTC.

The chain is built from TRBV4-3 and TRBJ1-1; 11 bases are shared with TRBD1. Germline V gives CDR1 LGHNA, CDR2 YSLEER. Trimming at V came to 3 bases and at J to 4 bases, leaving 7 bases not matched to a gene. This CDR3 contains 16 residues. This CDR3 is CASSQVLGQGGTEAFF. Written as DNA, the CDR3 is TGCGCCAGCAGCCAGGTCCTGGGACAGGGGGGCACTGAAGCTTTCTTT.

The rearrangement links TRBV7-9 to TRBJ2-7; TRBD2 matches 8 bases. Germline V gives CDR1 SEHNR, CDR2 FQNEAQ (reference sequence). V gave up 1 base and J gave up 6 bases; unmatched junction bases: 11. This CDR3 comprises 16 residues. DNA for the CDR3: TGTGCCAGCAGCTTAGAAGGGAGCGGGAGAGGGAGCGAGCAGTACGTC. Its translation is CASSLEGSGRGSEQYV.

This clone was seen a few times. The V call is TRBV5-1, the J call TRBJ2-3; D not resolved. V was cut by 3 bases and J by 6 bases, with 23 bases left in between. The CDR3 has 17 residues. In germline, CDR1 is SGHRS, CDR2 YFSETQ. The CDR3 protein is CASSYSLRAHYRDTQYF. The CDR3 DNA is TGCGCCAGCAGCTACTCCCTCCGGGCCCACTATCGCGATACGCAGTATTTT. Filled out from reference TRBV5-1 and TRBJ2-3, the complete variable domain reads KAGVTQTPRYLIKTRGQQVTLSCSPISGHRSVSWYQQTPGQGLQFLFEYFSETQRNKGNFPGRFSGRQFSNSRSEMNVSTLELGDSALYLCASSYSLRAHYRDTQYFGPGTRLTVL.